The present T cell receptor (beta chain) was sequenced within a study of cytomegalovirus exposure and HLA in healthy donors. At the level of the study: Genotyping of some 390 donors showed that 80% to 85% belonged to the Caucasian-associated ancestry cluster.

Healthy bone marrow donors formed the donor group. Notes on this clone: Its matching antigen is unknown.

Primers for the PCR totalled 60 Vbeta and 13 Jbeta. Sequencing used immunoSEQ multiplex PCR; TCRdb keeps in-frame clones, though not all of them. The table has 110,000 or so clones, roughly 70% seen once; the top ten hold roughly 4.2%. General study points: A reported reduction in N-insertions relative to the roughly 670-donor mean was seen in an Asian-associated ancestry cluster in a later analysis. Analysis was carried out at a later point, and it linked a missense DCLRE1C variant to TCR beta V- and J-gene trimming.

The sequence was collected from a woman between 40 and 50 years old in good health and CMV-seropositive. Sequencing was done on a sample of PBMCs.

CDR3 loop: CATSRESSLNYEQYF. The CDR3 DNA reads as TGTGCCACCAGCAGAGAATCTAGCCTAAACTACGAGCAGTACTTC. The chain joins TRBV15 to TRBJ2-5, with a tentative D call TRBD2 (5 bases). Matching the DNA end better, TRBJ2-7 makes the J call doubtful. The germline gives CDR1 LNHNV, CDR2 YYDKDF (reference sequence). The CDR3 sequence is 15 residues long.